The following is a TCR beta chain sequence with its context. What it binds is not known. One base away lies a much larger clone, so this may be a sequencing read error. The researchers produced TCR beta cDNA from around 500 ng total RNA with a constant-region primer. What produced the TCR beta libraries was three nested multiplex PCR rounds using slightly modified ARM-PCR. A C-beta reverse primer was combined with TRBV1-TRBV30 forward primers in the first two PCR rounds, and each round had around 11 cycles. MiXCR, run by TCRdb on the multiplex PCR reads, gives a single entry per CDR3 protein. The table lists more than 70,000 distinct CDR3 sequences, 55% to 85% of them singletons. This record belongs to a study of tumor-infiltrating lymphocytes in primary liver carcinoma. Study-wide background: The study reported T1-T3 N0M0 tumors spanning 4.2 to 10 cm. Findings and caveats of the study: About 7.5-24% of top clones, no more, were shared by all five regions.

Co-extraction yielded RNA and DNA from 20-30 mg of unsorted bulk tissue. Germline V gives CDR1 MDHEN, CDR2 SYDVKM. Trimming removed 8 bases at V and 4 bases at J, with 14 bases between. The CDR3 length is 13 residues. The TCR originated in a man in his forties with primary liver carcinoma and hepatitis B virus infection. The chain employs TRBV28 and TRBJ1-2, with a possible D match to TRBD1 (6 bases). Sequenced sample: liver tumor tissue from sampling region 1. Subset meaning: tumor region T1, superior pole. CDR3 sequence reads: CASSVQGPYGYTF. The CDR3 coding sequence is TGTGCCAGCTCGGTGCAGGGGCCCTATGGCTACACCTTC.